This T cell receptor beta chain was retrieved from a study of identical twins. Points from the study as a whole: Part of the zero-insertion signal could reflect confounding by invariant MAIT and iNKT cells. Within monozygotic twins, out-of-frame TCR alpha sharing was underestimated by the models. In drawing conclusions, the study used cross-sectional statistical analysis and did not follow the same donors.

One entry per CDR3 protein, called by TCRdb with MiXCR from the 5' RACE reads. Here the sample spans roughly 260,000 distinct CDR3 sequences, roughly an eighth being singletons. This clonotype was observed a few times. No antigen is known for it. Healthy Caucasians were all of the donors. The germline CDR1 and CDR2 sequences are DFQATT and SNEGSKA (reference sequence). The CDR3 extends over 12 amino acids. V lost 3 bases and J lost 8; bases outside the gene matches: 6. The sample was memory (CD45RO+) T cells sorted from blood. This chain joins TRBV20-1 and TRBJ1-2, with TRBD1 identical over 7 bases. This TCR was sampled from a woman under 30 in good health. The CDR3 sequence is CSASWGQLGYTF. CDR3 DNA sequence: TGCAGTGCTAGTTGGGGACAGTTAGGCTACACCTTC.